These T cell receptor beta chains were read from a single sample in a study of PD-1 blockade in mismatch repair-deficient tumors. Produced via immunoSEQ multiplex PCR; TCRdb's table is partial and in-frame only. This sample carries about 34,000 clones, around 80% of them seen once, and the ten largest clones take about 3.3%. The sequences come from PBMCs, collected around 6 weeks after starting pembrolizumab. The receptors originated from an adult with mismatch repair-deficient cancer. Each CDR3 is given with its conserved first and last residue. The D gene is left open where the match is weak. The listing skips clone size in some rows; elsewhere it reads once, few, many or a size class.

size: few
J: TRBJ2-7
D: .
V: TRBV5-4
CDR3: CASSSRGRGQNEQYF
DNA: TGTGCCAGCAGCTCGAGGGGCAGGGGACAAAACGAGCAGTACTTC

size: once
J: TRBJ1-1
D: TRBD1
V: TRBV5-1
CDR3: CASSPLRGREGDTEAFF
DNA: TGCGCCAGCAGCCCCCTGAGGGGGCGCGAAGGGGACACTGAAGCTTTCTTT

size: once
J: TRBJ2-3
D: .
V: TRBV5-1
CDR3: CASSLDPGADTQYF
DNA: TGCGCCAGCAGCTTGGACCCGGGTGCAGATACGCAGTATTTT

size: once
J: TRBJ2-2
D: .
V: TRBV11-2
CDR3: CASSLGQNTGELFF
DNA: TGTGCCAGCAGCTTAGGGCAGAACACCGGGGAGCTGTTTTTT

size: once
J: TRBJ2-1
D: TRBD1
V: TRBV7-9
CDR3: CASSTRQGPLYNEQFF
DNA: TGTGCCAGCAGCACCCGACAGGGCCCCCTCTACAATGAGCAGTTCTTC

size: .
J: TRBJ1-5
D: .
V: TRBV19
CDR3: CASSSLTESNQPQHF
DNA: TGTGCCAGTAGTTCCCTGACAGAAAGCAATCAGCCCCAGCATTTT

size: .
J: TRBJ1-5
D: .
V: TRBV29-1
CDR3: CSVGERVNQPQHF
DNA: TGCAGCGTTGGGGAGAGGGTAAATCAGCCCCAGCATTTT

size: .
J: TRBJ1-4
D: TRBD1
V: TRBV5-6
CDR3: CASSFYRGTLNEKLFF
DNA: TGTGCCAGCAGCTTCTACAGGGGGACCCTTAACGAAAAACTGTTTTTT

size: medium-sized
J: TRBJ1-2
D: .
V: TRBV2
CDR3: CASAIDRQTNYGYTF
DNA: TGTGCCAGCGCTATAGACAGGCAGACAAACTATGGCTACACCTTC

size: .
J: TRBJ2-7
D: .
V: TRBV6-5
CDR3: CASSYSRGGEQYF
DNA: TGTGCCAGCAGTTACTCGCGAGGTGGCGAGCAGTACTTC